The next 13 T cell receptor beta chains were all read from a single sample in a study of identical twins. In TCRdb, the 5' RACE reads were re-called with MiXCR into one record per CDR3 protein. Of 1,800,000 or so distinct CDR3 sequences in the sample, 25% to 35% are singletons; the top ten hold 0.27%. The specimen sequenced was cord blood. These receptors all stem from a newborn girl in good health.

This clonotype was observed a handful of times. The chain carries TRBV3-1 and TRBJ1-2; D is unclear. Germline CDR1 LGHDT, CDR2 YNNKEL (reference sequence). The CDR3 has 13 residues. The V gene lost 4 bases and the J gene lost 6 bases, with 12 bases spanning the gap. CDR3 DNA sequence: TGTGCCAGCAGCCCTCGGGGAGTTAATGGCTACACCTTC. Residues: CASSPRGVNGYTF.

The chain carries TRBV5-4 and TRBJ2-7, with 8 nucleotides matching TRBD1. The CDR3 is 15 amino acids. The trim removed 6 bases at V and 1 base at J, leaving 9 bases unmatched. The V gene's germline CDR1 is SGHNT and CDR2 YYREEE (reference sequence). The CDR3 DNA reads as TGTGCCAGCAACGACGTCCGGACAGGGTCCTACGAGCAGTACTTC. It yields the protein CASNDVRTGSYEQYF. The full variable domain, completed using reference TRBV5-4 and TRBJ2-7, is ETGVTQSPTHLIKTRGQQVTLRCSSQSGHNTVSWYQQALGQGPQFIFQYYREEENGRGNFPPRFSGLQFPNYSSELNVNALELDDSALYLCASNDVRTGSYEQYFGPGTRLTVT.

This sequence joins TRBV11-3 and TRBJ2-1; perhaps TRBD1 as D (6 bases). The CDR3 is 18 amino acids. Germline-derived CDR1 and CDR2 are SGHNT and YENEEA. V gave up 5 bases and J gave up 0 bases, with 20 bases separating them. The CDR3 region has the DNA TGTGCCAGCAGCCCTCCTCCGAGAACAGGGATCTCCTACAATGAGCAGTTCTTC. It yields the protein CASSPPPRTGISYNEQFF.

The chain links TRBV4-2 to TRBJ2-1; a weak D match, TRBD2 (5 bases). Near its end, the DNA agrees better with TRBJ2-7, so the J call may be wrong. The CDR3 is 16 amino acids. The germline gives CDR1 LGHNA, CDR2 YNFKEQ. Here the CDR3 reads CASSHPGLASYNEQYF. The DNA for the CDR3 is TGTGCCAGCAGCCACCCAGGACTGGCCTCCTACAATGAGCAGTACTTC.

This clonotype was picked up a small number of times. The rearrangement links TRBV6-1 to TRBJ1-2; D gene unclear. The length of the CDR3 is 12 residues. Trimming removed 4 bases from V and 5 bases from J, with 8 bases in between. CDR1 and CDR2 from the germline V gene are MNHNS and SASEGT. The CDR3 coding sequence is TGTGCCAGCAGTGTTGACCGTTATGGCTACACCTTC. It codes for CASSVDRYGYTF.

This clonotype has more than one count but fewer than ten. The chain links TRBV9 to TRBJ2-7; D ambiguous. Germline CDR1 is SGDLS and CDR2 is YYNGEE. CDR3 length: 13 amino acids. Trimming shortened V by 0 bases and J by 5 bases, and 9 bases separated the two germline ends. The CDR3: CASSVEGVDEQYF. As DNA, the CDR3 is TGTGCCAGCAGCGTAGAGGGCGTAGACGAGCAGTACTTC.

This chain connects TRBV7-2 to TRBJ2-2; TRBD2 matches at 14 bases. This CDR3 comprises 18 residues. V was pared by 5 bases and J by 0 bases, with 5 bases of the junction left unmatched. The germline CDR1 and CDR2 sequences are SGHTA and FQGNSA. In DNA form, the CDR3 reads TGTGCCAGCAGCCTGGGACTAGCGGGGGCCTCGAACACCGGGGAGCTGTTTTTT. Residues: CASSLGLAGASNTGELFF.

The chain employs TRBV10-3 and TRBJ2-3; D possibly matches TRBD1 or TRBD2 (6 bases each). Trimming removed 4 bases from V and 4 bases from J, with 9 bases in between. Germline lookup yields CDR1 ENHRY and CDR2 SYGVKD. The CDR3 length is 13 residues. The CDR3 region is CAISGGAADTQYF. As DNA, the CDR3 is TGTGCCATCAGTGGGGGGGCCGCAGATACGCAGTATTTT.

This chain connects TRBV20-1 to TRBJ1-2; 7 bases line up with TRBD1. The CDR3 extends over 14 amino acids. V trimming: 3 bases; J trimming: 3 bases; junction bases outside the gene matches: 7. CDR1 DFQATT and CDR2 SNEGSKA come from the germline V gene (reference sequence). The CDR3 DNA reads TGCAGTGCTAGGGCCCGGGACAGCTACTATGGCTACACCTTC. This gives the protein CSARARDSYYGYTF.

This chain uses TRBV18 with TRBJ1-4; D possibly corresponds to TRBD1 (5 bases). Germline V lookup: CDR1 KGHSH, CDR2 LQKENI. This CDR3 contains 16 residues. The V end lost 6 bases, the J end lost 0 bases, and 14 bases lay between the germline ends. CDR3 loop: CASSLATGATNEKLFF. The CDR3 bases are TGTGCCAGCTCTTTAGCGACGGGGGCAACTAATGAAAAACTGTTTTTT.

This clonotype was counted many times. The chain employs TRBV13 and TRBJ1-2; D unresolved. CDR1 is PRHDT and CDR2 is FYEKMQ in the germline V gene (reference sequence). V gave up 1 base and J gave up 0 bases, with 6 bases separating them. The CDR3 extends over 14 amino acids. The CDR3 loop reads CASSLAVSNYGYTF. DNA for the CDR3: TGTGCCAGCAGCTTAGCGGTATCTAACTATGGCTACACCTTC.

V usage is TRBV7-9 and J usage is TRBJ2-5; perhaps D is TRBD1 or TRBD2 (5 bases each). Germline V lookup: CDR1 SEHNR, CDR2 FQNEAQ (reference sequence). V was clipped by 1 base and J by 11 bases, with 32 bases between them. The CDR3 has 19 amino acids. CDR3 protein: CASSLGTNPGTTFHNEQYF. For the CDR3, the DNA is TGTGCCAGCAGCTTAGGTACCAATCCCGGGACGACCTTTCACAATGAGCAGTACTTC.

The V call is TRBV12-3 or TRBV12-4, the J call TRBJ1-1; D unclear. V dropped 6 bases and J dropped 0 bases, with 11 bases sitting between them. This CDR3 spans 14 amino acids. CDR3 sequence (DNA): TGTGCCAGCAGCCTCACAAGCATGAACACTGAAGCTTTCTTT. Encoded protein: CASSLTSMNTEAFF.